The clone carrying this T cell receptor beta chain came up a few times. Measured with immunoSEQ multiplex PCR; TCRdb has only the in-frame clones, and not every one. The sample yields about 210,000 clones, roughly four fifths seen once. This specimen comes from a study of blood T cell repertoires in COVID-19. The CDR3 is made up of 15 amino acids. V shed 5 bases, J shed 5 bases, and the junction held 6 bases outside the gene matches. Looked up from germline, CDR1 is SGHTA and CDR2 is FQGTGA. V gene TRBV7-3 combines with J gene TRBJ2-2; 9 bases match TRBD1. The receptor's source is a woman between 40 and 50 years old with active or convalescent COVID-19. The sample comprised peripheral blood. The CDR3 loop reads CASSLTGGWTGELFF. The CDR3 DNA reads TGTGCCAGCAGCCTCACAGGGGGCTGGACCGGGGAGCTGTTTTTT. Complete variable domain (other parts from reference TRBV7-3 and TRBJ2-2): GAGVSQTPSNKVTEKGKYVELRCDPISGHTALYWYRQSLGQGPEFLIYFQGTGAADDSGLPNDRFFAVRPEGSVSTLKIQRTERGDSAVYLCASSLTGGWTGELFFGEGSRLTVL.